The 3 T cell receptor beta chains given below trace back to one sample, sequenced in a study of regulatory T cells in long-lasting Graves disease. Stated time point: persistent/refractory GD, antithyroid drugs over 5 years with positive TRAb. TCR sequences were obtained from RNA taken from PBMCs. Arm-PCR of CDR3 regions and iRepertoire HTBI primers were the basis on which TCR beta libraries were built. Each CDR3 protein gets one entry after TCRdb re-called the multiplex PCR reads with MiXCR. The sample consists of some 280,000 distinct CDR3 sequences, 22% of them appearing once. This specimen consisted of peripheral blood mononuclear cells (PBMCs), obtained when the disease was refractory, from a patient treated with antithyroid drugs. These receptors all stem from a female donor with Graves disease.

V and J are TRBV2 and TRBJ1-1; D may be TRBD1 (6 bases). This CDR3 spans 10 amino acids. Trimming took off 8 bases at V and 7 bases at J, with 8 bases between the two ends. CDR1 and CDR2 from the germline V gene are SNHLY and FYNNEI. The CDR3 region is CASLRGEAFF. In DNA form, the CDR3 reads TGTGCCAGCCTCAGGGGTGAAGCTTTCTTT.

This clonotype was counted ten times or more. CDR3: CASSPYEEPQETQYF. The CDR3 DNA reads as TGTGCCAGCAGCCCCTACGAGGAGCCCCAAGAGACCCAGTACTTC. V gene TRBV28 combines with J gene TRBJ2-5; no clear D. CDR1 and CDR2 from the germline V gene are MDHEN and SYDVKM. Trimming pared 6 bases from V and 1 base from J, leaving 15 bases between. The CDR3 spans 15 residues.

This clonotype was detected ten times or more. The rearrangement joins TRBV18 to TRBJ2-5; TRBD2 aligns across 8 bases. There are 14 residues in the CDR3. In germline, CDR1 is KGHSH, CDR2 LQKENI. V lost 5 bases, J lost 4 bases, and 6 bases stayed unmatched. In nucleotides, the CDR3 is TGTGCCAGCTCAACGGGGGGGCGAGCAGAGACCCAGTACTTC. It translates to CASSTGGRAETQYF.